These T cell receptor beta chains were read from a single sample in a study of cytomegalovirus exposure and HLA in healthy donors. The data were produced by immunoSEQ multiplex PCR, yet TCRdb's version contains in-frame clones alone and is incomplete. The sample lists about 72,000 clones; more than 80% were seen once. Sequenced sample: PBMCs. The receptors were sampled from a human donor in good health. The CDR3 runs from the conserved cysteine through the conserved F or W. D genes are given only for firm matches. Clone size is given for some rows only: seen once, a few or many times, or a class if the clone is expanded.

J: TRBJ2-7; D: TRBD2; size: -; V: TRBV4-1; CDR3: CASSHFAAGGPYEQYF; DNA: TGCGCCAGCAGCCATTTTGCAGCGGGGGGGCCTTACGAGCAGTACTTC
J: TRBJ2-7; D: TRBD1; size: -; V: TRBV4-3; CDR3: CASSQDGTAYEQYF; DNA: TGCGCCAGCAGCCAAGACGGGACAGCCTACGAGCAGTACTTC
J: TRBJ2-2; D: -; size: few; V: TRBV18; CDR3: CASSPVLTGELFF; DNA: TGTGCCAGCTCACCAGTATTAACCGGGGAGCTGTTTTTT
J: TRBJ2-1; D: -; size: -; V: TRBV19; CDR3: CASTPLGGNEQFF; DNA: TGTGCCAGTACCCCCCTGGGGGGCAATGAGCAGTTCTTC
J: TRBJ1-4; D: TRBD1; size: -; V: TRBV6-1; CDR3: CASSEGQGAEKLFF; DNA: TGTGCCAGCAGTGAAGGACAGGGGGCTGAAAAACTGTTTTTT
J: TRBJ1-5; D: -; size: -; V: TRBV4-3; CDR3: CASSPSGTGDQPQHF; DNA: TGCGCCAGCAGCCCGTCGGGGACGGGGGATCAGCCCCAGCATTTT
J: TRBJ2-5; D: TRBD1; size: few; V: TRBV13; CDR3: CASSLGIRDSPYQETQYF; DNA: TGTGCCAGCAGCTTAGGGATCCGGGACAGTCCGTACCAAGAGACCCAGTACTTC
J: TRBJ2-2; D: -; size: -; V: TRBV6-1; CDR3: CASDGAPNTGELFF; DNA: TGTGCCAGCGACGGAGCCCCGAACACCGGGGAGCTGTTTTTT
J: TRBJ1-2; D: -; size: -; V: TRBV7-2; CDR3: CASSLGLGGGYTF; DNA: TGTGCCAGCAGCTTAGGTTTGGGGGGAGGCTACACCTTC
J: TRBJ2-7; D: TRBD2; size: -; V: TRBV6-6; CDR3: CASSSIGGGSYEQYF; DNA: TGTGCCAGCAGTTCTATCGGGGGGGGCTCCTACGAGCAGTACTTC
J: TRBJ2-7; D: TRBD1; size: -; V: TRBV6-1; CDR3: CASSDGTGGSAYEQYF; DNA: TGTGCCAGCAGTGACGGGACAGGGGGTTCGGCCTACGAGCAGTACTTC
J: TRBJ1-2; D: -; size: -; V: TRBV2; CDR3: CASSAASGNGYTF; DNA: TGTGCCAGCAGCGCCGCCTCAGGGAATGGCTACACCTTC
J: TRBJ2-5; D: TRBD2; size: -; V: TRBV7-3; CDR3: CASARDSGGQAGTQYF; DNA: TGTGCCAGCGCCCGTGATAGCGGGGGTCAAGCAGGGACCCAGTACTTC
J: TRBJ1-1; D: -; size: -; V: TRBV29-1; CDR3: CSSSSGVPTTEAFF; DNA: TGCAGCTCCTCCTCAGGGGTTCCCACCACTGAAGCTTTCTTT
J: TRBJ1-6; D: -; size: once; V: TRBV7-8; CDR3: CASSDNWNSPLHF; DNA: TGTGCCAGCAGCGACAACTGGAATTCACCCCTCCACTTT
J: TRBJ1-1; D: -; size: -; V: TRBV2; CDR3: CASSVPMNTEAFF; DNA: TGTGCCAGCTCGGTCCCAATGAACACTGAAGCTTTCTTT
J: TRBJ1-2; D: -; size: -; V: TRBV5-4; CDR3: CASSLGAGAEYGYTF; DNA: TGTGCCAGCAGCTTGGGGGCAGGGGCGGAGTATGGCTACACCTTC
J: TRBJ2-1; D: TRBD1; size: -; V: TRBV7-6; CDR3: CASRRGTGGGDEQFF; DNA: TGTGCCAGCAGACGCGGGACAGGGGGTGGGGATGAGCAGTTCTTC
J: TRBJ1-4; D: -; size: -; V: TRBV4-1; CDR3: CASSLRQSTNEKLFF; DNA: TGCGCCAGCAGCCTCCGACAGTCAACTAATGAAAAACTGTTTTTT
J: TRBJ1-3; D: -; size: few; V: TRBV6-5; CDR3: CASSYLPSSGGNTIYF; DNA: TGTGCCAGCAGTTACTTACCATCCAGTGGTGGAAACACCATATATTTT
J: TRBJ2-7; D: TRBD1; size: -; V: TRBV6-5; CDR3: CASSYLRDSNYEQYF; DNA: TGTGCCAGCAGTTACCTCCGGGACAGCAATTACGAGCAGTACTTC
J: TRBJ2-7; D: -; size: -; V: TRBV29-1; CDR3: CSPGFGAVYYEQYF; DNA: TGCAGCCCAGGGTTTGGGGCGGTCTACTACGAGCAGTACTTC
J: TRBJ2-3; D: -; size: -; V: TRBV2; CDR3: CASSVKDTQYF; DNA: TGTGCCAGCAGTGTAAAAGATACGCAGTATTTT
J: TRBJ2-5; D: -; size: few; V: TRBV6-5; CDR3: CASSYFPTGETQYF; DNA: TGTGCCAGCAGTTACTTCCCAACAGGGGAGACCCAGTACTTC
J: TRBJ2-1; D: TRBD2; size: -; V: TRBV7-2; CDR3: CASSYSGGYGNEQFF; DNA: TGTGCCAGCAGTTATAGCGGGGGGTACGGGAATGAGCAGTTCTTC
J: TRBJ1-6; D: TRBD1; size: -; V: TRBV5-1; CDR3: CASSTSGTGYSPLHF; DNA: TGCGCCAGCAGCACCTCCGGGACAGGGTATTCACCCCTCCACTTT
J: TRBJ2-6; D: TRBD1; size: -; V: TRBV5-1; CDR3: CASSLAGQTRDGANVLTF; DNA: TGCGCCAGCAGCTTGGCGGGACAGACGAGGGATGGGGCCAACGTCCTGACTTTC
J: TRBJ1-1; D: -; size: -; V: TRBV14; CDR3: CASSQGKRRTEAFF; DNA: TGTGCCAGCAGCCAAGGTAAGCGTCGGACTGAAGCTTTCTTT
J: TRBJ1-2; D: -; size: -; V: TRBV7-9; CDR3: CASSLTGTVNYGYTF; DNA: TGTGCCAGCAGCTTGACAGGAACCGTTAACTATGGCTACACCTTC
J: TRBJ2-3; D: TRBD2; size: -; V: TRBV2; CDR3: CASSFFGLAGEDTQYF; DNA: TGTGCCAGCAGTTTCTTTGGACTAGCGGGGGAAGATACGCAGTATTTT
J: TRBJ1-1; D: -; size: -; V: TRBV6-5; CDR3: CASSYLAGVTNTEAFF; DNA: TGTGCCAGCAGTTATCTCGCAGGGGTAACAAACACTGAAGCTTTCTTT
J: TRBJ1-1; D: -; size: -; V: TRBV18; CDR3: CASSPQKNTEAFF; DNA: TGTGCCAGCTCACCCCAGAAGAACACTGAAGCTTTCTTT
J: TRBJ2-1; D: TRBD2; size: -; V: TRBV7-3; CDR3: CASSRDYPYNEQFF; DNA: TGTGCCAGCAGCCGGGACTATCCATACAATGAGCAGTTCTTC
J: TRBJ2-3; D: TRBD2; size: -; V: TRBV30; CDR3: CAWMKRGASDTQYF; DNA: TGTGCCTGGATGAAGCGGGGGGCATCAGATACGCAGTATTTT
J: TRBJ2-7; D: -; size: few; V: TRBV4-2; CDR3: CASSQDLSSTGDFTYEQYF; DNA: TGTGCCAGCAGCCAAGATCTCTCTAGCACTGGGGACTTTACCTACGAGCAGTACTTC
J: TRBJ1-5; D: TRBD1; size: -; V: TRBV10-3; CDR3: CAISEGAGGLHQPQHF; DNA: TGTGCCATCAGTGAGGGGGCAGGGGGCCTCCATCAGCCCCAGCATTTT
J: TRBJ2-3; D: TRBD2; size: -; V: TRBV5-1; CDR3: CASSLAGGLSTDTQYF; DNA: TGCGCCAGCAGCCTAGCGGGGGGCCTTAGCACAGATACGCAGTATTTT
J: TRBJ1-2; D: -; size: -; V: TRBV18; CDR3: CASSPTGDYGYTF; DNA: TGTGCCAGCTCACCGACAGGAGACTATGGCTACACCTTC
J: TRBJ2-7; D: TRBD2; size: -; V: TRBV5-6; CDR3: CASSRGGTPPYEQYF; DNA: TGTGCCAGCAGCCGGGGGGGGACCCCACCCTACGAGCAGTACTTC
J: TRBJ1-3; D: -; size: -; V: TRBV28; CDR3: CATADSFAGISGNTIYF; DNA: TGTGCCACCGCGGACAGTTTTGCTGGGATTTCTGGAAACACCATATATTTT